The clone carrying this T cell receptor beta chain has only a few counts. Its specificity is unknown. Broader study findings: Greatest tumor Treg TCR overlap was with tumor naive CD4+ cells. The larger cohort examined one V-J beta rearrangement, not whole repertoires.

After constant-region reverse-primer amplification, full-length variable regions underwent semi-nested PCR with Nested Universal Primer A. TCRdb re-derived calls from the 5' RACE reads in MiXCR, one entry per CDR3 protein. The sample lists around 8,300 distinct CDR3 sequences; about half were seen once. Tregs were sorted as CD4+CD25+CD127-/low cells. Germline values: CDR1 MNHEY, CDR2 SVGAGI. This CDR3 is built from 17 residues. The V and J ends lost 6 bases and 7 bases, in that order; junction bases with no gene match: 10. The clonotype was recovered from a female donor with breast cancer. This sequence joins TRBV6-5 and TRBJ2-1; 15 bases match TRBD2. The material sequenced was Tregs sorted from a lymph node. In DNA, the CDR3 is TGTGCCAGCAGAACCGGGACTAGCGGGGGGACCCGGAATGAGCAGTTCTTC. Translating gives CASRTGTSGGTRNEQFF.